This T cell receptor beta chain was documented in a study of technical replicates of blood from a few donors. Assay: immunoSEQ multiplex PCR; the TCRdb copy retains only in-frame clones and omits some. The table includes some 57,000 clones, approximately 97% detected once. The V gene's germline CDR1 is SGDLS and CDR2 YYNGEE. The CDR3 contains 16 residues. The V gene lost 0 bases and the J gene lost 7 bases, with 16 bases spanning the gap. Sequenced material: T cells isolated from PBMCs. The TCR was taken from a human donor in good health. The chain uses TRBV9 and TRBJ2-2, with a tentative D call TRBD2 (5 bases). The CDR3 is CASSVGGGRMFGELFF. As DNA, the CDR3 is TGTGCCAGCAGCGTAGGCGGAGGTAGAATGTTCGGGGAGCTGTTTTTT.